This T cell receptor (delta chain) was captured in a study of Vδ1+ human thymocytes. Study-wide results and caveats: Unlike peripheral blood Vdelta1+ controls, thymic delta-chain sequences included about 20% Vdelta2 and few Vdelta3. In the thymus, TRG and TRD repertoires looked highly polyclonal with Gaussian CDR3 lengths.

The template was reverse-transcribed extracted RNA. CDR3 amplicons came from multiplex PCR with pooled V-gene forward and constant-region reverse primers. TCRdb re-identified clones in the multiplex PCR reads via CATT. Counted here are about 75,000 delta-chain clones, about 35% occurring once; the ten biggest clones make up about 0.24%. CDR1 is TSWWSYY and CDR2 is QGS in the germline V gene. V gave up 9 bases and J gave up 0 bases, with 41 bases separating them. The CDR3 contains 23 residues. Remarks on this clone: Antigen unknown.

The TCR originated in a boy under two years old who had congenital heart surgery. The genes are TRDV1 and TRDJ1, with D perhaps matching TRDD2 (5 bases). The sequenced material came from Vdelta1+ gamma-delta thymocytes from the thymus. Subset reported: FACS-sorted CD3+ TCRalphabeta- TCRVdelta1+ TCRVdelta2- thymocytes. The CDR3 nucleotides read TGTGCTCTAGCTTCCCAAAGTACCCAACCGTACCGGCAGGGAATCCCGTACACCGATAAACTCATCTTT. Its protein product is CALASQSTQPYRQGIPYTDKLIF.